The next 10 T cell receptor beta chains were all read from a single sample in a study of blood T cells in healthy people across ages. Together with a sample-barcoded 5' primer, a J-beta primer mix was included in a second PCR lasting roughly 6 to 12 cycles. TCRdb re-called the 5' RACE reads with MiXCR, one entry per CDR3 protein. The table has over 750,000 distinct CDR3 sequences, 20% to 30% seen once; the top ten hold more than 8%. The data also belong to a second study, concerning T cells of mothers and their children.

Material: blood. The receptors originated from a boy younger than 18 in good health.

The chain joins TRBV20-1 to TRBJ2-5, with D tentatively TRBD1 (7 bases). Germline V lookup: CDR1 DFQATT, CDR2 SNEGSKA (reference sequence). The germline V and J ends were trimmed by 7 bases and 5 bases, with 14 bases remaining between them. This CDR3 contains 12 residues. The CDR3 DNA is TGCAGTGTTGCCAGGGGGGATGAGACCCAGTACTTC. As protein: CSVARGDETQYF.

This clonotype was seen a handful of times. The chain recombines TRBV13 with TRBJ1-2; possible D gene TRBD1, 5 bases. Looked up from germline, CDR1 is PRHDT and CDR2 is FYEKMQ (reference sequence). The CDR3 extends over 15 amino acids. With 5 bases removed from V and 3 bases from J, the gap between germline ends came to 16 bases. The chain's CDR3 is CASSLPGETDYGYTF. Here the CDR3 DNA reads TGTGCCAGCAGCCTCCCGGGGGAGACGGACTATGGCTACACCTTC.

The chain employs TRBV19 and TRBJ1-4; a possible D gene is TRBD1 (6 bases). V was cut by 5 bases and J by 8 bases, with 15 bases left in between. The CDR3 consists of 14 residues. Germline V gene data show CDR1 as LNHDA and CDR2 as SQIVND (reference sequence). The CDR3 here is CASSVQGAEEKLFF. The CDR3 DNA follows: TGTGCCAGTAGTGTACAGGGAGCGGAGGAAAAACTGTTTTTT.

This chain joins TRBV7-2 and TRBJ2-5; 10 bases map to TRBD2. The J call is in doubt because the DNA end fits TRBJ2-7 better. From germline, CDR1 is SGHTA and CDR2 FQGNSA. CDR3 length equals 16 residues. CDR3: CASSLVAGGLTYEQYF. The CDR3 DNA follows: TGTGCCAGCAGCTTAGTAGCGGGAGGACTTACCTACGAGCAGTACTTC.

In its sample, this clonotype was seen a few times. This chain uses TRBV10-3 with TRBJ2-3; D is unresolved. The CDR3 length is 13 residues. Trimming left V 6 bases short and J 0 bases short, with 7 bases between. Germline V gene sequence: CDR1 ENHRY, CDR2 SYGVKD. The DNA of the CDR3 is TGTGCCATCAGGACGGAGAGCACAGATACGCAGTATTTT. Its translation is CAIRTESTDTQYF.

The chain has TRBV29-1 and TRBJ2-5; 9 bases line up with TRBD2. Judging by the DNA end, TRBJ2-1 fits better; the J call may be wrong. This CDR3 is 17 amino acids long. In germline, CDR1 is SQVTM, CDR2 ANQGSEA. The CDR3 loop is CSVEDVTSGPLENEQFF. The CDR3 DNA follows: TGCAGCGTTGAAGATGTGACTAGCGGACCCCTAGAGAATGAGCAGTTCTTC.

This clonotype was seen once. The chain carries TRBV5-8 and TRBJ1-2; 8 bases match TRBD1. CDR3 length: 15 amino acids. V lost 0 bases to trimming and J lost 4 bases; unmatched junction nucleotides: 5. Germline V CDR1 and CDR2: SGHTS, YDEGEE. The CDR3 DNA reads as TGTGCCAGCAGCTTGGAAACAGGGGGGACCTATGGCTACACCTTC. It encodes CASSLETGGTYGYTF.

This clonotype was counted a few times. This chain links TRBV4-1 with TRBJ1-2; D remains unclear. CDR3 length equals 13 residues. The germline V and J ends were trimmed by 0 bases and 5 bases, with 7 bases remaining between them. Germline values: CDR1 MGHRA, CDR2 YSYEKL. CDR3 in amino acids: CASSQDGVYGYTF. The CDR3, as DNA: TGCGCCAGCAGCCAAGATGGGGTTTATGGCTACACCTTC.

With respect to this clonotype: This likely comes from a read error, as the CDR3 has no conserved phenylalanine or tryptophan at its end. The chain is built from TRBV24-1 and TRBJ1-2; 9 bases are a match to TRBD1. This CDR3 comprises 15 residues. Germline loops: CDR1 KGHDR, CDR2 SFDVKD. The V and J ends lost 4 bases and 5 bases, in that order; junction bases with no gene match: 7. In DNA, the CDR3 is TGTGCCACCAGTGACCCCGGACAGGGGAGGTATGGCTACACCCTC. Amino acid sequence: CATSDPGQGRYGYTL.

This clonotype came up a few times. The chain is built from TRBV20-1 and TRBJ2-7, with 7 positions matching TRBD2. Germline values: CDR1 DFQATT, CDR2 SNEGSKA (reference sequence). The CDR3 consists of 15 residues. Germline trimming cut 2 bases from V and 2 bases from J; bases unmatched to any gene: 9. CDR3 bases: TGCAGTGCTAGAAAGGCCGCTGGACTAGCCTACGAGCAGTACTTC. It translates to CSARKAAGLAYEQYF.